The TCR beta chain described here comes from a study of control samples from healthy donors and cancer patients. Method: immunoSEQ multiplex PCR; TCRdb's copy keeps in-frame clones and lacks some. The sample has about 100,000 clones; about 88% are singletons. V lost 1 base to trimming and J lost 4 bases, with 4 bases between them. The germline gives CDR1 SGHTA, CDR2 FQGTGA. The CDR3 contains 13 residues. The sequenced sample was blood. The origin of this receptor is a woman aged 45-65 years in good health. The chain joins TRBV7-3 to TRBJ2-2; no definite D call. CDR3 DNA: TGTGCCAGCAGCTTAAGGAGCACCGGGGAGCTGTTTTTT. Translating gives CASSLRSTGELFF.